This TCR beta chain stems from a study of T cells in tuberculosis. Study conclusions and caveats: Active tuberculosis alpha repertoires lay closer to GMM-specific TCRs than controls'. Classification accuracy was 75% to 90% (AUROC roughly 0.88) with the GMM-specific repertoire.

Turning to this clone: Its cognate antigen is unknown.

Only in-frame clones appear in the TCRdb table, and some are missing; sequencing was by immunoSEQ multiplex PCR. In the table there are 35,000 to 55,000 clones, approximately 94% of which are singletons. The sequencing input was PBMCs. This TCR came from a donor aged 10-29 years with latent tuberculosis or without tuberculosis infection. Some clones in this sample may be carry-over from other donors' samples.

In nucleotides, the CDR3 is TGTGCCAGCAGCCGAGGCACCGGGGAGCTGTTTTTT. Translating gives CASSRGTGELFF. This chain joins TRBV7-2 and TRBJ2-2, with D unclear. Trimming removed 5 bases at V and 4 bases at J, with 5 bases between. Germline loops: CDR1 SGHTA, CDR2 FQGNSA. The CDR3 length is 12 residues.